Described below is a single TCR beta chain sequence and its context. Antigen: not known. Repertoires were generated with immunoSEQ multiplex PCR, while TCRdb's copy carries only in-frame clones and drops some. The sample lists under 200,000 clones, roughly nine tenths seen once, with around 2% in the top ten. The sample comes from a study of T cell responses to AZD1222 COVID-19 vaccine. Study-wide results and caveats: Spike-specific TCR repertoires showed rising breadth and depth after two AZD1222 doses. Researchers took repertoire samples only after the peak T cell response had come.

V was pared by 4 bases and J by 7 bases, with 18 bases between. CDR3 length: 14 amino acids. Per the germline V gene, CDR1 is SGHDT and CDR2 is YYEEEE. The chain joins TRBV5-6 to TRBJ2-7; D ambiguous. The sample here was peripheral blood, taken on day 0 of AZD1222 vaccination. The sequence derives from an adult in good health. The chain's CDR3 is CASSPGRILGEQYF. CDR3 in DNA: TGTGCCAGCAGCCCCGGACGGATTCTTGGGGAGCAGTACTTC.